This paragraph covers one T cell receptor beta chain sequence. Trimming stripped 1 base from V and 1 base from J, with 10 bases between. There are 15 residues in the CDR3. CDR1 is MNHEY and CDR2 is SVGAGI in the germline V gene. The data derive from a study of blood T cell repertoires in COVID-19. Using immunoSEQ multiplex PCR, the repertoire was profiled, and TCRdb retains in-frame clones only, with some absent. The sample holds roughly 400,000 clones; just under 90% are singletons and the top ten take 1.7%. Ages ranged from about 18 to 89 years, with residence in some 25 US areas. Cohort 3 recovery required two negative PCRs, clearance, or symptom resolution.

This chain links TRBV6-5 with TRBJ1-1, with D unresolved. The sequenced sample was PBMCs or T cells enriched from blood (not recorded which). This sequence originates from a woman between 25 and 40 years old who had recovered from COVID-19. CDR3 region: CASSYLGTSNTEAFF. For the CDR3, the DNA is TGTGCCAGCAGTTACTTGGGCACATCGAACACTGAAGCTTTCTTT.